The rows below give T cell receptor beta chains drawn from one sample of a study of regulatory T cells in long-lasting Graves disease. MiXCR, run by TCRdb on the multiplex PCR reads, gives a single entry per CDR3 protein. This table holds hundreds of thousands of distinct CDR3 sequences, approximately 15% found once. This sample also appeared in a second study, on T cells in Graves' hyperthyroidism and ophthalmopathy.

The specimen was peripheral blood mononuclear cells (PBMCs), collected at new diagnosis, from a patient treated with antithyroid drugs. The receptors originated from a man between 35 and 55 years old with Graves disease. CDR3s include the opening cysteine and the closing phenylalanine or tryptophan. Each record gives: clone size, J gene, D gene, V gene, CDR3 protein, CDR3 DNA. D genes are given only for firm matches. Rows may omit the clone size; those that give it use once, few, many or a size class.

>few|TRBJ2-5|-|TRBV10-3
CAISQKTGLQEEYQETQYF
TGTGCCATCAGTCAAAAAACGGGACTTCAAGAAGAGTACCAAGAGACCCAGTACTTC
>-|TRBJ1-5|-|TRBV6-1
CTSSHRRLRNQPQHF
TGTACCAGCAGTCACCGACGGCTGCGCAATCAGCCCCAGCATTTT
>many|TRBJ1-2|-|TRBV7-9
CASSPPGGNYGYTF
TGTGCCAGCAGCCCGCCGGGGGGCAACTATGGCTACACCTTC
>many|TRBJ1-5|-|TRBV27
CATRRGGRRPYSNQPQHF
TGTGCCACCCGTCGGGGGGGTAGAAGGCCGTATAGCAATCAGCCCCAGCATTTT
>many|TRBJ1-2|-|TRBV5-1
CASSLGVSNYGYTF
TGCGCCAGCAGCTTGGGTGTCAGCAACTATGGCTACACCTTC
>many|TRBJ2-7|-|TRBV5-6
CASSFQSSYEQYF
TGTGCCAGCAGCTTCCAGAGCTCCTACGAGCAGTACTTC
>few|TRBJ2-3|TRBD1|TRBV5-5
CASSGGQSTDTQYF
TGTGCCAGCAGCGGGGGACAGAGCACAGATACGCAGTATTTT
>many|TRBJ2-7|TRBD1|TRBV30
CAWNSGGQGATYEQYF
TGTGCCTGGAACTCCGGAGGGCAGGGGGCTACCTACGAGCAGTACTTC
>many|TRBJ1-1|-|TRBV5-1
CASSGETGLNTEAFF
TGCGCCAGCAGCGGCGAAACAGGGTTGAACACTGAAGCTTTCTTT
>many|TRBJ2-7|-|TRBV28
CAITPGHPYEQYF
TGTGCCATTACACCGGGACATCCCTACGAGCAGTACTTC
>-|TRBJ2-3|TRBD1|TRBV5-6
CASSMTGITDTQYF
TGTGCCAGCAGTATGACAGGGATAACAGATACGCAGTATTTT
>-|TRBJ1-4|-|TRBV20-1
CSAPDGRGANEKLFF
TGCAGTGCCCCCGATGGCCGGGGAGCTAATGAAAAACTGTTTTTT
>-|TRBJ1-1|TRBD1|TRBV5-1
CASSAGTGAANTEAFF
TGCGCCAGCAGCGCCGGGACAGGGGCGGCGAACACTGAAGCTTTCTTT
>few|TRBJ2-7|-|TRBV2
CASTPAPGYEQYF
TGTGCCAGCACCCCCGCCCCGGGCTACGAGCAGTACTTC
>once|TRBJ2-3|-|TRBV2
CASSTRQADTQYF
TGTGCCAGCAGTACTCGACAGGCAGATACGCAGTATTTT
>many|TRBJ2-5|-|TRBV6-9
CASSYNTVVETQYF
TGTGCCAGCAGTTACAATACGGTAGTGGAGACCCAGTACTTC
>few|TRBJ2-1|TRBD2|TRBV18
CASSPRPPGTSGYNEQFF
TGTGCCAGCTCCCCGCGGCCGCCCGGGACTAGCGGATACAATGAGCAGTTCTTC
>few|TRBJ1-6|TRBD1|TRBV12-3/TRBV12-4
CASSPRQGSSNSPLHF
TGTGCCAGCAGCCCCCGACAGGGTTCGTCTAATTCACCCCTCCACTTT
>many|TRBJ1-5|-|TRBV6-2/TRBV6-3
CASSALGQPQHF
TGTGCCAGCAGCGCCTTGGGTCAGCCCCAGCATTTT
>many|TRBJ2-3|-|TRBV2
CASRQKEDRTDTQYF
TGTGCCAGCAGACAGAAGGAGGATCGCACAGATACGCAGTATTTT
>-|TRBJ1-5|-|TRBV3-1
CASSPGSTSNQPQHF
TGTGCCAGCAGTCCGGGATCCACTAGCAATCAGCCCCAGCATTTT
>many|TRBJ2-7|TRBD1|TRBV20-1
CRVAGTAYPQGTYEQYF
TGCAGAGTGGCCGGGACAGCCTATCCCCAAGGCACCTACGAGCAGTACTTC
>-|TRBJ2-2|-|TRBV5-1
CASSLVPGAAGELFF
TGCGCCAGCAGCTTGGTGCCAGGGGCGGCCGGGGAGCTGTTTTTT
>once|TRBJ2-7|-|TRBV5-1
CASSPAGTGGPKTSGGSYEQYF
TGCGCCAGCAGCCCGGCCGGGACAGGGGGGCCCAAGACTAGCGGGGGCTCCTACGAGCAGTACTTC
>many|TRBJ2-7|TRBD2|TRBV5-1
CASSSTSGEAEQYF
TGCGCCAGCAGCTCGACTAGCGGGGAGGCCGAGCAGTACTTC
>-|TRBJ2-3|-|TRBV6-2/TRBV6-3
CASSPGAGAGDTQYF
TGTGCCAGCAGTCCGGGGGCGGGGGCCGGAGATACGCAGTATTTT
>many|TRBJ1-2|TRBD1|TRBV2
CASSLSGEQGARYGYTF
TGTGCCAGCAGTTTATCGGGAGAACAGGGGGCTCGGTATGGCTACACCTTC
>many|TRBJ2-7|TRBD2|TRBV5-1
CASSLRAGTEREQYF
TGCGCCAGCAGCTTGAGAGCGGGGACGGAACGCGAGCAGTACTTC
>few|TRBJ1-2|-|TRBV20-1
CSARVGATRGYTF
TGCAGTGCTAGAGTGGGGGCTACGAGAGGCTACACCTTC
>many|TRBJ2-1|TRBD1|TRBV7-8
CASSSQGGGNEQFF
TGTGCCAGCAGCTCTCAAGGGGGCGGAAATGAGCAGTTCTTC
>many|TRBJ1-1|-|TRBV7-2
CASKQGSTEAFF
TGTGCCAGCAAGCAGGGCTCCACTGAAGCTTTCTTT
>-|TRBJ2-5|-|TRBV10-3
CAISVGLTGQETQYF
TGTGCCATCAGTGTTGGATTGACGGGGCAAGAGACCCAGTACTTC
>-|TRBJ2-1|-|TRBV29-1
CSVVEYYNEQFF
TGCAGCGTTGTGGAATACTACAATGAGCAGTTCTTC
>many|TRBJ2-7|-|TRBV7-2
CASSSRDSSYEQYF
TGTGCCAGCAGCTCCCGGGACTCCTCCTACGAGCAGTACTTC